Shown below are 17 T cell receptor beta chains from a single sample sequenced in a study of cytomegalovirus exposure and HLA in healthy donors. It was with 60 Vbeta and 13 Jbeta primers that the PCR ran. The data were produced by immunoSEQ multiplex PCR, yet TCRdb's version contains in-frame clones alone and is incomplete. The repertoire holds over 100,000 clones, roughly 80% seen once, with roughly 22% in the top ten. Specimen: PBMCs. Receptors were obtained from a man under 40 in good health and CMV-seropositive.

The chain couples TRBV28 to TRBJ2-7, with D perhaps TRBD1 (6 bases). The germline gives CDR1 MDHEN, CDR2 SYDVKM. Between the trimmed V and J ends, which lost 8 bases and 5 bases, there was a span of 19 bases. The CDR3 has 14 amino acids. The CDR3 is CASGWQGQIDEQYF. The CDR3 DNA sequence: TGTGCCAGCGGATGGCAGGGGCAGATAGACGAGCAGTACTTC. Combining the CDR3 with reference TRBV28 and TRBJ2-7 gives the whole variable domain DVKVTQSSRYLVKRTGEKVFLECVQDMDHENMFWYRQDPGLGLRLIYFSYDVKMKEKGDIPEGYSVSREKKERFSLILESASTNQTSMYLCASGWQGQIDEQYFGPGTRLTVT.

There are a few counts of this clone. The chain joins TRBV6-1 to TRBJ1-5, with D perhaps matching TRBD1 (5 bases). Germline V CDR1 and CDR2: MNHNS, SASEGT. CDR3 size: 14 residues. V dropped 2 bases and J dropped 5 bases, with 10 bases sitting between them. CDR3 nucleotide sequence: TGTGCCAGCAGTGAACAGCAGGGATATCAGCCCCAGCATTTT. Residues: CASSEQQGYQPQHF.

The chain carries TRBV13 and TRBJ2-7, with TRBD1 identical over 7 bases. V gave up 3 bases and J gave up 2 bases; unmatched junction bases: 1. The CDR3 has 13 amino acids. From germline, CDR1 is PRHDT and CDR2 FYEKMQ (reference sequence). CDR3 region: CASSLTGTYEQYF. As DNA, the CDR3 is TGTGCCAGCAGCTTGACAGGGACCTACGAGCAGTACTTC.

The J gene is TRBJ2-3, the V gene TRBV6-1; 8 nucleotides agree with TRBD2. The CDR3 sequence is 16 residues long. Germline CDR1 is MNHNS and CDR2 is SASEGT. Losses at the gene ends were 4 bases for V and 0 bases for J; bases not matched to a gene: 6. DNA for the CDR3: TGTGCCAGCAGTGTCACTAGCGGTGCTAGCACAGATACGCAGTATTTT. Its translation is CASSVTSGASTDTQYF.

The rearrangement uses TRBV6-4 and TRBJ2-1, with D possibly TRBD1 on 5 matching bases. The germline V and J ends were trimmed by 3 bases and 5 bases, with 17 bases remaining between them. The CDR3 covers 16 residues. The germline V gene encodes CDR1 MRHNA and CDR2 SNTAGT. CDR3 sequence: CASSEVGVSRNNEQFF. The CDR3 DNA reads as TGTGCCAGCAGTGAAGTAGGGGTGAGCCGCAACAATGAGCAGTTCTTC.

The J gene is TRBJ1-1, the V gene TRBV7-9; D is uncertain. The V and J ends lost 1 base and 4 bases respectively, with 10 bases between them. Germline CDR1 SEHNR, CDR2 FQNEAQ (reference sequence). The length of the CDR3 is 14 residues. In DNA, the CDR3 is TGTGCCAGCAGCTTAGACCTTTCAGTCACTGAAGCTTTCTTT. Protein product: CASSLDLSVTEAFF. Full variable domain (remainder filled in from reference TRBV7-9 and TRBJ1-1): DTGVSQNPRHKITKRGQNVTFRCDPISEHNRLYWYRQTLGQGPEFLTYFQNEAQLEKSRLLSDRFSAERPKGSFSTLEIQRTEQGDSAMYLCASSLDLSVTEAFFGQGTRLTVV.

The V call is TRBV2, the J call TRBJ2-7, with unresolved D. V lost 6 bases, J lost 2 bases, and 11 bases lay in between. The CDR3 totals 13 residues. Germline-derived CDR1 and CDR2 are SNHLY and FYNNEI. The CDR3 DNA sequence: TGTGCCAGCAGGAAAGGAGTACCCTACGAGCAGTACTTC. Its protein product is CASRKGVPYEQYF.

The chain links TRBV5-1 to TRBJ1-1, with D perhaps matching TRBD1 (5 bases). The V end lost 7 bases, the J end lost 5 bases, and 15 bases lay between the germline ends. This CDR3 is built from 13 residues. Germline V gene lookup returns CDR1 SGHRS and CDR2 YFSETQ. CDR3 region: CASGFGGFTEAFF. In DNA form, the CDR3 reads TGCGCCAGCGGGTTCGGGGGATTTACTGAAGCTTTCTTT.

This rearrangement joins TRBV11-2 to TRBJ1-1; possibly TRBD1 for D (5 bases). CDR3 length: 15 amino acids. The V end lost 6 bases, the J end lost 2 bases, and 16 bases lay between the germline ends. CDR1 is SGHAT and CDR2 is FQNNGV in the germline V gene. DNA for the CDR3: TGTGCCAGCAGACGCACGGGGAGGGGTAACACTGAAGCTTTCTTT. Amino acids: CASRRTGRGNTEAFF.

The V gene is TRBV4-1, the J gene TRBJ1-2, with TRBD1 as a possible D gene (5 bases). The CDR3 loop spans 16 amino acids. CDR1 is MGHRA and CDR2 is YSYEKL in the germline V gene. V was pared by 4 bases and J by 0 bases, with 15 bases between. CDR3 coding DNA: TGCGCCAGCAGCCGGAGGGGACTCTCGACTAACTATGGCTACACCTTC. It translates to CASSRRGLSTNYGYTF.

Written as DNA, the CDR3 is TGTGCCAGCAGCTCCAGGGGGGAAGACCAGCCCCAGCATTTT. Its protein product is CASSSRGEDQPQHF. V is TRBV5-4 and J is TRBJ1-5, with 7 bases matching TRBD1. The germline V gene has CDR1 SGHNT and CDR2 YYREEE (reference sequence). The CDR3 has 14 residues. V dropped 3 bases and J dropped 7; count of bases not matched to a gene: 7.

CDR3 DNA: TGTGCCAGCAGGTTCGGACAGGGGCGCTCACCCCTCCACTTT. Amino acids: CASRFGQGRSPLHF. The V call is TRBV25-1, the J call TRBJ1-6; 9 nucleotides line up with TRBD1. Germline V CDR1 and CDR2: MGHDK, SYGVNS. J was trimmed by 10 bases and V by 6 bases; bases with no gene match: 7. The CDR3 spans 14 residues.

V is TRBV7-9 and J is TRBJ1-5, with 8 nucleotides matching TRBD1. This CDR3 spans 13 amino acids. Germline values: CDR1 SEHNR, CDR2 FQNEAQ (reference sequence). J was trimmed by 7 bases and V by 5 bases; bases with no gene match: 4. The CDR3 DNA follows: TGTGCCAGCAGCCTAGACAGGGGCCAGCCCCAGCATTTT. Encoded protein: CASSLDRGQPQHF.

V and J are TRBV6-1 and TRBJ1-5; 7 nucleotides align to TRBD1. Germline CDR1 reads MNHNS; CDR2 reads SASEGT. The V segment lost 4 bases and the J segment 7 bases; nucleotides outside the gene matches: 7. The CDR3 runs 14 residues. Here the CDR3 reads CASSAQGVGQPQHF. The CDR3 DNA is TGTGCCAGCAGTGCCCAGGGGGTAGGACAGCCCCAGCATTTT.

This sequence joins TRBV28 and TRBJ2-7; 11 nucleotides match TRBD1. Germline V lookup: CDR1 MDHEN, CDR2 SYDVKM. V gave up 2 bases and J gave up 2 bases; unmatched junction bases: 5. The CDR3 is 16 amino acids. The chain's CDR3 is CASSLAGTGGAYEQYF. The CDR3 DNA follows: TGTGCCAGCAGTTTAGCCGGGACAGGGGGAGCCTACGAGCAGTACTTC.

The J gene is TRBJ1-6, the V gene TRBV5-6; 12 bases map to TRBD1. Trimming at V came to 1 base and at J to 10 bases, leaving 3 bases not matched to a gene. The CDR3 is made up of 15 amino acids. Germline V lookup: CDR1 SGHDT, CDR2 YYEEEE. The CDR3 is CASSLRGTGGSPLHF. The CDR3 nucleotides read TGTGCCAGCAGCTTGAGAGGGACAGGGGGCTCACCCCTCCACTTT.

This rearrangement joins TRBV19 to TRBJ1-2, with 9 bases identical to TRBD1. The CDR3 length is 14 residues. Germline values: CDR1 LNHDA, CDR2 SQIVND (reference sequence). V dropped 5 bases and J dropped 5; count of bases not matched to a gene: 6. The CDR3 bases are TGTGCCAGTAGTTCGGGACAGGGCGAATATGGCTACACCTTC. It codes for CASSSGQGEYGYTF.